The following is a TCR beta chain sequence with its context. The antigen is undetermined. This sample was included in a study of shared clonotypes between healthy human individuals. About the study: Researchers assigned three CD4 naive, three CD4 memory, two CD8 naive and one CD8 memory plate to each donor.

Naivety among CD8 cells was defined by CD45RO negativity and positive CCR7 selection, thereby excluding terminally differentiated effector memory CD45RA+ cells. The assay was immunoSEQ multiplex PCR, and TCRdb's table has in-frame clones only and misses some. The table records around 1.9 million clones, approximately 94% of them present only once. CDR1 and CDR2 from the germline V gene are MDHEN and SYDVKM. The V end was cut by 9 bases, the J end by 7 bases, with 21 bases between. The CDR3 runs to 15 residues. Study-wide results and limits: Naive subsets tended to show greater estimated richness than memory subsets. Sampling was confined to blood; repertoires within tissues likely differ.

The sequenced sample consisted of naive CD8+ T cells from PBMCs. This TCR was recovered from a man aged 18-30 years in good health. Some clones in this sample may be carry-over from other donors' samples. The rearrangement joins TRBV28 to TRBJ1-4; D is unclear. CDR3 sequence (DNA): TGTGCCAGTCACCCCATGGGGTCTTTTAGTGAAAAACTGTTTTTT. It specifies CASHPMGSFSEKLFF.